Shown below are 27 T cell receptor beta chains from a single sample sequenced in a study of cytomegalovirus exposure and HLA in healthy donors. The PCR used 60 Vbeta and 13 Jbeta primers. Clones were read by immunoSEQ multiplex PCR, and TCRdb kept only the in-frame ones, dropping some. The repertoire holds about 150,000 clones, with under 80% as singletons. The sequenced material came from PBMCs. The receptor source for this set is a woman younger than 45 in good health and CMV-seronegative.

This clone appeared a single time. The CDR3 protein is CASSLEGQAYTF. For the CDR3, the DNA is TGCGCCAGCAGCTTGGAGGGACAGGCCTACACCTTC. This chain uses TRBV5-1 with TRBJ1-2; 8 positions agree with TRBD1. V shed 0 bases, J shed 10 bases, and the junction held 2 bases outside the gene matches. Germline V gene sequence: CDR1 SGHRS, CDR2 YFSETQ. The CDR3 extends over 12 amino acids.

CDR3 residues: CSVDRNYGYTF. The CDR3 coding sequence is TGCAGCGTGGACAGGAACTATGGCTACACCTTC. V usage is TRBV20-1 and J usage is TRBJ1-2, with 7 bases fitting TRBD1. The CDR3 is 11 amino acids. Germline loops: CDR1 DFQATT, CDR2 SNEGSKA (reference sequence).

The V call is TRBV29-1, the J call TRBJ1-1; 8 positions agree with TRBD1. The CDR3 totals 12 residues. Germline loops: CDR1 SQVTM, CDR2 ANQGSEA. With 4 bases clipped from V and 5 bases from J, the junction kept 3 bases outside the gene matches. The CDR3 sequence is CSVARGQTEAFF. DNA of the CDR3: TGCAGCGTTGCCAGGGGGCAGACTGAAGCTTTCTTT. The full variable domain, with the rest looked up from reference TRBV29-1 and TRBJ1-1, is SAVISQKPSRDICQRGTSLTIQCQVDSQVTMMFWYRQQPGQSLTLIATANQGSEATYESGFVIDKFPISRPNLTFSTLTVSNMSPEDSSIYLCSVARGQTEAFFGQGTRLTVV.

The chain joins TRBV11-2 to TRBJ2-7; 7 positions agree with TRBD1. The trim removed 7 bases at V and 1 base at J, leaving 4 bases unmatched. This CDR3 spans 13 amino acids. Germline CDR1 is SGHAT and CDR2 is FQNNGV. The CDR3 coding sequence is TGTGCCAGCACCTCAGGGGGTTCCTACGAGCAGTACTTC. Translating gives CASTSGGSYEQYF.

CDR3 nucleotide sequence: TGCGCCAGCAGCCAGATTAGCGGGGGGCTTTACAATGAGCAGTTCTTC. Residues: CASSQISGGLYNEQFF. V and J are TRBV4-1 and TRBJ2-1; 10 nucleotides agree with TRBD2. This CDR3 region has 16 residues. The germline V gene encodes CDR1 MGHRA and CDR2 YSYEKL. Trimming took 3 bases from V and 4 from J; bases not matched to a gene: 6.

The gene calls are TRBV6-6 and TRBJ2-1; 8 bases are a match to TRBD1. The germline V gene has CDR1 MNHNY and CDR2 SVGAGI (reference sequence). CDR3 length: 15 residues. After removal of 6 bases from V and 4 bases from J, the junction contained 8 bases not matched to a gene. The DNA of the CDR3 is TGTGCCAGCAGCGCTACAGGGGGTACATACAATGAGCAGTTCTTC. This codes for CASSATGGTYNEQFF.

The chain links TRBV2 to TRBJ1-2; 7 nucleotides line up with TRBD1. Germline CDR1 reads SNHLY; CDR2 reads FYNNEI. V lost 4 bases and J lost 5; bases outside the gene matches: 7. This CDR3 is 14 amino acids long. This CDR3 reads CASSGGDSRYGYTF. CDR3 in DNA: TGTGCCAGCAGTGGGGGGGACAGTAGGTATGGCTACACCTTC.

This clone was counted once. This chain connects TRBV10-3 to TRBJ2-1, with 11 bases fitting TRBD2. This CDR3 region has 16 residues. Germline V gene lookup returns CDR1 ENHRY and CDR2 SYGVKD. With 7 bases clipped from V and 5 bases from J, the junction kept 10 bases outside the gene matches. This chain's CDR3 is CAIKAPTSGGNNEQFF. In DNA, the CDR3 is TGTGCCATCAAAGCGCCTACTAGCGGGGGAAACAATGAGCAGTTCTTC.

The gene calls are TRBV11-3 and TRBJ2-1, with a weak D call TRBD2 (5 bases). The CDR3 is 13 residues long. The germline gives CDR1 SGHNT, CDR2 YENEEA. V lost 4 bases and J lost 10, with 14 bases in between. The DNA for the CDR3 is TGTGCCAGCAGCTCTGAACTAGTCTCGGAGCAGTTCTTC. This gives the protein CASSSELVSEQFF.

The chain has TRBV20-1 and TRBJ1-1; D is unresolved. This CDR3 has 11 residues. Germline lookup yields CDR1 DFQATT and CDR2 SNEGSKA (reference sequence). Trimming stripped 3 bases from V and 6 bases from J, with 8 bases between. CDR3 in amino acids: CSARYAAEAFF. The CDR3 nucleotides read TGCAGTGCTAGGTATGCGGCTGAAGCTTTCTTT.

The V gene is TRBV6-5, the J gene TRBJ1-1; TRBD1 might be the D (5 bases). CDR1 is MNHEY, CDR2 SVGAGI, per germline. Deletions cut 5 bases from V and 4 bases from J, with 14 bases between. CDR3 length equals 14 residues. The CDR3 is CASSAGVGFTEAFF. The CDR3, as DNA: TGTGCCAGCAGTGCGGGGGTCGGTTTCACTGAAGCTTTCTTT.

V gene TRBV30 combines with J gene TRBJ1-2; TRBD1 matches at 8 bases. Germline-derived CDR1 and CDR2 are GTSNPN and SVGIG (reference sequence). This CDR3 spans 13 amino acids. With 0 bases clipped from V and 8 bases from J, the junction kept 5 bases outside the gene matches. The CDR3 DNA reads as TGTGCCTGGAGTGTACCACAGGGGGGCGGCTACACCTTC. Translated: CAWSVPQGGGYTF.

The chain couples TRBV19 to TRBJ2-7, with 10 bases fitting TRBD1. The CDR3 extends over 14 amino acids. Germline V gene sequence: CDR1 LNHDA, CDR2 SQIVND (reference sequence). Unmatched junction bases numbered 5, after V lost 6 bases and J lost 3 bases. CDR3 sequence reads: CASRGTGELYEQYF. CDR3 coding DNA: TGTGCCAGTAGGGGGACAGGGGAACTCTACGAGCAGTACTTC.

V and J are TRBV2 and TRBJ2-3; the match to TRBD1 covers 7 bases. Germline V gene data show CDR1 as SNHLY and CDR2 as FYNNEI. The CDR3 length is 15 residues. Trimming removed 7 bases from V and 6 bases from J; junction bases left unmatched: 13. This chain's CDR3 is CASTLIPTGSDTQYF. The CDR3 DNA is TGTGCCAGCACCCTAATCCCGACAGGGAGCGATACGCAGTATTTT.

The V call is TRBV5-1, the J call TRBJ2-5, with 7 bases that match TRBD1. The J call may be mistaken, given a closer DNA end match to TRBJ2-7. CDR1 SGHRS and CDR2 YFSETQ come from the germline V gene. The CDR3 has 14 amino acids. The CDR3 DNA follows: TGCGCCAGCAGCCCGGACAGGCCCGGGTACGAGCAGTACTTC. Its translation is CASSPDRPGYEQYF.

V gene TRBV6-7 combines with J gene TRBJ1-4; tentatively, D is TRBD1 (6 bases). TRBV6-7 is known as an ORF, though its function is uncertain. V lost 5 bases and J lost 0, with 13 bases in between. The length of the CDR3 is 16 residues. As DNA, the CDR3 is TGTGCCAGCAGTCCCGACAGGCATGCAACTAATGAAAAACTGTTTTTT. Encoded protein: CASSPDRHATNEKLFF.

Written as DNA, the CDR3 is TGCGCCAGCAGCTTGGACAGACCTACGCTAGAAGCTTTCTTT. Its translation is CASSLDRPTLEAFF. This chain uses TRBV5-1 with TRBJ1-1; D remains ambiguous. The CDR3 has 14 residues. Germline CDR1 reads SGHRS; CDR2 reads YFSETQ. V lost 0 bases and J lost 8, with 14 bases in between.

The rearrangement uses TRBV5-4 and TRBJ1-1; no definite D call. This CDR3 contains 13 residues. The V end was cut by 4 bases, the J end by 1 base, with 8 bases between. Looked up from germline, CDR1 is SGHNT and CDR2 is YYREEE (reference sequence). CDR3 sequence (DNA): TGTGCCAGCAGCCGACAACAGAACACTGAAGCTTTCTTT. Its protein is CASSRQQNTEAFF.

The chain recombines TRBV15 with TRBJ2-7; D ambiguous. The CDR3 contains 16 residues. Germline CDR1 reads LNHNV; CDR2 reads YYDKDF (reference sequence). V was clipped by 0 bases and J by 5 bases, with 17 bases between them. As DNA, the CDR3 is TGTGCCACCAGCAGAGAGGTGCGGCAGATTTTCGACGAGCAGTACTTC. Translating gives CATSREVRQIFDEQYF.

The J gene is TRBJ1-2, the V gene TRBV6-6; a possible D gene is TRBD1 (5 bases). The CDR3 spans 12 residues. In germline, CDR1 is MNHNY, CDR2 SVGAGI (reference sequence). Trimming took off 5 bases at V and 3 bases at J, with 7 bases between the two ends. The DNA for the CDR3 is TGTGCCAGCAGTGTAGGGGACTATGGCTACACCTTC. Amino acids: CASSVGDYGYTF.

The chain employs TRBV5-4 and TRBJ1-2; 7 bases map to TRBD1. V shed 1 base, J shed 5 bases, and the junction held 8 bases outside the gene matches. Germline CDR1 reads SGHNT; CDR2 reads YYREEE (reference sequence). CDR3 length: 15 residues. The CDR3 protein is CASSLRQGGGYGYTF. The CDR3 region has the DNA TGTGCCAGCAGCTTGCGCCAGGGGGGTGGGTATGGCTACACCTTC. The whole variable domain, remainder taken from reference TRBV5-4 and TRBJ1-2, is ETGVTQSPTHLIKTRGQQVTLRCSSQSGHNTVSWYQQALGQGPQFIFQYYREEENGRGNFPPRFSGLQFPNYSSELNVNALELDDSALYLCASSLRQGGGYGYTFGSGTRLTVV.

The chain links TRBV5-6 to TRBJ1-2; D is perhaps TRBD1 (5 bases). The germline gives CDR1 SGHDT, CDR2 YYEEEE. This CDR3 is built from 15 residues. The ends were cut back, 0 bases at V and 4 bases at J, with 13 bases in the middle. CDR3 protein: CASSLGNRYSYGYTF. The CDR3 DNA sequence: TGTGCCAGCAGCTTGGGTAACAGGTATTCCTATGGCTACACCTTC.

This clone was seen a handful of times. The CDR3 DNA is TGTGCCAGCAGCCGAGGGGGGACAGGCAGGAACGAGCAGTACTTC. Protein sequence: CASSRGGTGRNEQYF. The chain has TRBV5-8 and TRBJ2-7, with 8 bases lining up with TRBD1. Germline CDR1 reads SGHTS; CDR2 reads YDEGEE. This CDR3 is built from 15 residues. The V gene end was trimmed by 4 bases and the J gene end by 5 bases; junction bases not matched to a gene: 11.

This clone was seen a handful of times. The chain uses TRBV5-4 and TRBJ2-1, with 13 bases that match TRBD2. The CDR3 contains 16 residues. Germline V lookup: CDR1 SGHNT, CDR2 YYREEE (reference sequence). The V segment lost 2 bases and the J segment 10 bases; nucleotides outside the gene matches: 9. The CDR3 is CASSFPGLAGLGEQFF. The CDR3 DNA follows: TGTGCCAGCAGCTTCCCGGGACTAGCGGGGCTGGGGGAGCAGTTCTTC.

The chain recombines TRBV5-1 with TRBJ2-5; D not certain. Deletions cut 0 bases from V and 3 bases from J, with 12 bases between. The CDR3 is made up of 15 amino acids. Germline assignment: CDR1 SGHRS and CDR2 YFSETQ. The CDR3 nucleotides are TGCGCCAGCAGCTTGGCGGCCACCGGAGAAGAGACCCAGTACTTC. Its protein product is CASSLAATGEETQYF. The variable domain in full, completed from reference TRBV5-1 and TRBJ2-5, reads KAGVTQTPRYLIKTRGQQVTLSCSPISGHRSVSWYQQTPGQGLQFLFEYFSETQRNKGNFPGRFSGRQFSNSRSEMNVSTLELGDSALYLCASSLAATGEETQYFGPGTRLLVL.

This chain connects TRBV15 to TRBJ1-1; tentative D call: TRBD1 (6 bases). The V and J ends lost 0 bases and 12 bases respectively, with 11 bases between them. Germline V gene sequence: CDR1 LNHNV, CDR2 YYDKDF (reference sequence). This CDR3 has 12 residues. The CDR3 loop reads CATSRDRDTTFF. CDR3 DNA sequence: TGTGCCACCAGCAGAGACAGGGACACGACTTTCTTT.

Written as DNA, the CDR3 is TGTGCCAGCAGCCGCCTCGCCGGCAGGGGGACGGAAGGCTACACCTTC. This codes for CASSRLAGRGTEGYTF. This chain uses TRBV7-2 with TRBJ1-2, with TRBD1 matching 7 bases. This CDR3 comprises 16 residues. The trim removed 5 bases at V and 8 bases at J, leaving 17 bases unmatched. Germline values: CDR1 SGHTA, CDR2 FQGNSA.